Listed below are T cell receptor beta chains from one sample, sequenced in a study of T cell responses to AZD1222 COVID-19 vaccine. Data came from immunoSEQ multiplex PCR; TCRdb stores just in-frame clones and leaves some out. The sample yields roughly 99,000 clones, around nine tenths seen once. The specimen was peripheral blood, collected 28 days after the second AZD1222 dose. Receptors originate from an adult who received the AZD1222 COVID-19 vaccine. Each CDR3 is given with its conserved first and last residue. D genes are given only for firm matches. Not all rows give a size; the values are once, few, many and, for expanded clones, a class.

j_call v_call d_call clone_size cdr3_aa cdr3_nt
TRBJ2-2 TRBV28 TRBD1 once CASRPAGTGRTGELFF TGTGCCAGCAGACCAGCCGGGACAGGTCGCACCGGGGAGCTGTTTTTT
TRBJ1-1 TRBV29-1 . . CSVAGRGHYFEAFF TGCAGCGTTGCGGGCAGGGGACACTATTTTGAAGCTTTCTTT
TRBJ1-5 TRBV6-5 . once CASSYDSNQPQHF TGTGCCAGCAGTTATGATAGCAATCAGCCCCAGCATTTT
TRBJ1-6 TRBV5-6 . . CASSSYRTGMRTYNSPLHF TGTGCCAGCAGCTCCTATAGAACAGGGATGAGGACCTATAATTCACCCCTCCACTTT
TRBJ2-5 TRBV5-1 TRBD2 . CASSAAGGQETQYF TGCGCCAGCAGCGCCGCGGGGGGTCAAGAGACCCAGTACTTC
TRBJ2-7 TRBV11-2 . . CASSLVLTFPTEQYF TGTGCCAGCAGCTTAGTCCTAACGTTCCCTACCGAGCAGTACTTC
TRBJ2-7 TRBV6-5 TRBD2 once CASSPRSGGLYEQYF TGTGCCAGCAGTCCCCGGAGCGGGGGCCTCTACGAGCAGTACTTC
TRBJ2-6 TRBV7-6 . many CASSLGDGSGANVLTF TGTGCCAGCAGCTTAGGGGACGGCTCTGGGGCCAACGTCCTGACTTTC
TRBJ2-3 TRBV5-4 TRBD1 . CASSPSGGRTDTQYF TGTGCCAGCAGCCCCTCAGGGGGCCGCACAGATACGCAGTATTTT
TRBJ2-3 TRBV7-9 . once CASSFFASTDTQYF TGTGCCAGCAGCTTTTTTGCGAGCACAGATACGCAGTATTTT
TRBJ1-4 TRBV3-1/TRBV3-2 . . CASSHLGTNEKLFF TGTGCCAGCAGCCACCTCGGAACTAATGAAAAACTGTTTTTT
TRBJ1-4 TRBV5-5 . . CASSLDIAEKLFF TGTGCCAGCAGCTTGGATATAGCCGAAAAACTGTTTTTT
TRBJ1-3 TRBV5-1 . . CASSLGQSSGNTIYF TGCGCCAGCAGCTTGGGACAGTCCTCTGGAAACACCATATATTTT
TRBJ2-1 TRBV6-6 . . CASSVSSVNEQFF TGTGCCAGCAGTGTATCTAGCGTCAATGAGCAGTTCTTC
TRBJ2-7 TRBV1 . . CTSSQAKIAGASYEQYF TGCACCAGCAGCCAAGCGAAGATAGCGGGGGCTTCCTACGAGCAGTACTTC
TRBJ1-5 TRBV28 . . CASSQGWQPQHF TGTGCCAGCAGTCAAGGGTGGCAGCCCCAGCATTTT
TRBJ2-7 TRBV7-2 . . CASSSGSSVEQYF TGTGCCAGCAGCTCTGGATCTAGCGTCGAGCAGTACTTC
TRBJ1-5 TRBV6-6 . . CASSYLQNNQPQHF TGTGCCAGCAGTTATCTCCAGAATAATCAGCCCCAGCATTTT
TRBJ1-5 TRBV2 . . CASSEDRVYNQPQHF TGTGCCAGCAGTGAAGACAGGGTTTACAATCAGCCCCAGCATTTT
TRBJ2-5 TRBV7-9 . . CASSLQGMRETQYF TGTGCCAGCAGCTTACAGGGGATGAGGGAGACCCAGTACTTC
TRBJ2-1 TRBV9 . . CASSVEWADEQFF TGTGCCAGCAGCGTAGAATGGGCGGATGAGCAGTTCTTC
TRBJ2-1 TRBV2 . few CASSDWQDHNEQFF TGTGCCAGCAGTGACTGGCAGGATCACAATGAGCAGTTCTTC
TRBJ2-7 TRBV5-1 . . CASSLRTDSYEQYF TGCGCCAGCAGCCTCCGGACGGACTCCTACGAGCAGTACTTC
TRBJ1-6 TRBV28 TRBD1 . CASSSGTVNSPLHF TGTGCCAGCAGCTCAGGGACAGTTAATTCACCCCTCCACTTT
TRBJ2-3 TRBV13 . . CASSLAGSRDTQYF TGTGCCAGCAGCTTAGCCGGCTCACGAGATACGCAGTATTTT
TRBJ1-1 TRBV30 TRBD1 . CAWLPGTGLGNTEAFF TGTGCCTGGTTACCAGGGACAGGGTTAGGGAACACTGAAGCTTTCTTT
TRBJ2-7 TRBV5-1 TRBD2 . CASSYSGGFSYEQYF TGCGCCAGCAGCTATAGCGGGGGGTTCTCCTACGAGCAGTACTTC
TRBJ1-3 TRBV11-2 . . CASSSDRGNTIYF TGTGCCAGCAGCTCGGACAGAGGAAACACCATATATTTT
TRBJ1-2 TRBV4-1 . . CASSQDPSLEVGYTF TGCGCCAGCAGCCAAGATCCCTCCCTCGAGGTTGGCTACACCTTC
TRBJ1-6 TRBV9 . . CASSVEAGSYNSPLHF TGTGCCAGCAGCGTAGAGGCCGGCTCCTATAATTCACCCCTCCACTTT
TRBJ2-7 TRBV6-1 . . CASSESPLTYEQYF TGTGCCAGCAGTGAATCTCCCCTTACGTATGAGCAGTACTTC
TRBJ1-5 TRBV10-3 . once CAISENAGNQPQHF TGTGCCATCAGTGAAAACGCCGGCAATCAGCCCCAGCATTTT
TRBJ2-7 TRBV6-5 TRBD1 . CASRPTGGAVEQYF TGTGCCAGCAGGCCGACAGGGGGCGCGGTCGAGCAGTACTTC
TRBJ2-5 TRBV15 . . CATSRWGQETQYF TGTGCCACCAGCAGGTGGGGACAAGAGACCCAGTACTTC
TRBJ1-2 TRBV20-1 . once CSASEGTVGYTF TGCAGTGCTAGTGAAGGGACGGTCGGCTACACCTTC
TRBJ2-7 TRBV3-1/TRBV3-2 . . CASSPWDPRISYEQYF TGTGCCAGCAGCCCCTGGGACCCACGGATCTCCTACGAGCAGTACTTC
TRBJ1-4 TRBV5-1 . once CASSLEGATNEKLFF TGCGCCAGCAGCTTGGAGGGGGCAACTAATGAAAAACTGTTTTTT
TRBJ1-4 TRBV6-5 . . CASSYSGQANFEKLFF TGTGCCAGCAGTTACTCAGGGCAGGCTAATTTCGAAAAACTGTTTTTT
TRBJ1-1 TRBV12-3/TRBV12-4 . . CASSDHHGTEAFF TGTGCCAGCAGTGATCATCATGGCACTGAAGCTTTCTTT
TRBJ1-1 TRBV5-1 . . CASSLGVNTEAFF TGCGCCAGCAGCTTGGGGGTGAACACTGAAGCTTTCTTT
TRBJ2-7 TRBV5-5 TRBD2 . CASSLLAGPYEQYF TGTGCCAGCAGCTTGTTAGCGGGGCCCTACGAGCAGTACTTC
TRBJ1-2 TRBV4-1 . . CASSHFRQASYGYTF TGCGCCAGCAGCCATTTTAGACAGGCCTCCTATGGCTACACCTTC
TRBJ2-5 TRBV7-9 . . CASSSEDRGLTQYF TGTGCCAGCAGCTCGGAGGACCGGGGGCTAACCCAGTACTTC
TRBJ2-1 TRBV10-2 TRBD2 . CASRLAGASSYNEQFF TGCGCCAGCAGGCTAGCGGGGGCAAGCTCCTACAATGAGCAGTTCTTC
TRBJ1-1 TRBV6-5 . few CASSYQRQFTEAFF TGTGCCAGCAGTTACCAAAGACAGTTCACTGAAGCTTTCTTT
TRBJ2-1 TRBV7-9 TRBD2 . CASSLEGLAGSEQFF TGTGCCAGCAGCTTAGAAGGACTAGCGGGCTCTGAGCAGTTCTTC
TRBJ2-7 TRBV15 TRBD1 . CATSRAVTGGNEQYF TGTGCCACCAGCAGAGCAGTCACAGGGGGAAACGAGCAGTACTTC
TRBJ1-2 TRBV7-2 . . CASSLEYAGYTF TGTGCCAGCAGCTTAGAATATGCTGGCTACACCTTC
TRBJ1-2 TRBV11-2 . . CASSSYTGNEDYGYTF TGTGCCAGCAGCTCCTACACAGGGAACGAAGACTATGGCTACACCTTC
TRBJ2-7 TRBV10-3 . . CAISEGRGGDEQYF TGTGCCATCAGTGAGGGCAGGGGAGGAGACGAGCAGTACTTC
TRBJ2-1 TRBV5-3 TRBD2 . CARSNDKGLADLGEQFF TGTGCCAGAAGCAATGATAAGGGGCTAGCGGACTTGGGTGAGCAGTTCTTC
TRBJ2-1 TRBV10-1 . . CASSESVGNNEQFF TGCGCCAGCAGTGAGTCTGTAGGGAACAATGAGCAGTTCTTC
TRBJ1-2 TRBV6-5 . . CASSRDRQDHDTF TGTGCCAGCAGCCGCGACCGCCAAGATCACGACACCTTC
TRBJ2-1 TRBV5-1 TRBD2 . CASSLGGSGGYNEQFF TGCGCCAGCAGCTTGGGCGGTAGCGGGGGTTACAATGAGCAGTTCTTC